These 4 T cell receptor beta chains were sequenced from one sample in a study of graft-versus-host responses after intestinal transplantation. What these receptors recognize is not known. Sequencing used immunoSEQ multiplex PCR; TCRdb keeps in-frame clones, though not all of them. The data contain more than 95,000 clones, over 85% of them singletons. The sequenced sample was unstimulated CD8+ T cells sorted from spleen or lymph node cells, obtained before intestinal transplant. These TCRs come from a human donor who received an intestinal transplant.

The CDR3 coding sequence is TGTGCCAGCAGTGAAGCGCCCTCTCAGGGCTACGAGCAGTACTTC. Translation gives CASSEAPSQGYEQYF. This chain joins TRBV6-1 and TRBJ2-7; possible D gene TRBD1, 5 bases. Deletions cut 0 bases from V and 3 bases from J, with 12 bases between. The CDR3 contains 15 residues. Per the germline V gene, CDR1 is MNHNS and CDR2 is SASEGT.

The CDR3 loop reads CAWGDYGYTF. In DNA form, the CDR3 reads TGTGCCTGGGGGGACTATGGCTACACCTTC. The gene calls are TRBV30 and TRBJ1-2; D unclear. The CDR3 runs to 10 residues. Per the germline V gene, CDR1 is GTSNPN and CDR2 is SVGIG (reference sequence). V was shortened by 5 bases and J by 3 bases, with 4 bases between the two germline ends.

The chain links TRBV6-6 to TRBJ2-3; D is unclear. With 5 bases removed from V and 1 base from J, the gap between germline ends came to 16 bases. The CDR3 spans 16 residues. CDR1 and CDR2 (germline): MNHNY, SVGAGI (reference sequence). CDR3: CASSLGWRGGTDTQYF. In DNA form, the CDR3 reads TGTGCCAGCAGTCTGGGGTGGCGAGGAGGCACAGATACGCAGTATTTT.

The gene calls are TRBV27 and TRBJ2-7; weak D call: TRBD2 (5 bases). The CDR3 spans 15 residues. Germline values: CDR1 MNHEY, CDR2 SMNVEV (reference sequence). Trimming removed 5 bases at V and 5 bases at J, with 19 bases between. CDR3 protein: CASSTQGGTNHEQYF. In DNA, the CDR3 is TGTGCCAGCAGTACCCAAGGAGGTACAAACCACGAGCAGTACTTC.